These 2 T cell receptor beta chains originate from one sample sequenced in a study of T cells in Graves' hyperthyroidism and ophthalmopathy. Template material for amplifying TCR beta CDR3 regions consisted of RNA transcripts. First-round RT-PCR of the TCR CDR3 relied on the HTBI primer set. TCRdb reprocessed the multiplex PCR reads via MiXCR and lists one record per CDR3 protein. The sample lists 500,000 to 600,000 distinct CDR3 sequences, about a sixth occurring once. Sequencing was done on a sample of blood. Receptors were obtained from a woman aged 18-35 years with Graves' hyperthyroidism.

The chain recombines TRBV9 with TRBJ2-5; 11 bases are a match to TRBD2. Unmatched junction bases numbered 6, after V lost 4 bases and J lost 4 bases. Per the germline V gene, CDR1 is SGDLS and CDR2 is YYNGEE. The CDR3 is 15 residues long. CDR3 coding DNA: TGTGCCAGCAGCACCGGACTAGCGGGTCCAGAGACCCAGTACTTC. Translating gives CASSTGLAGPETQYF.

This clonotype was detected ten times or more. The chain uses TRBV4-1 and TRBJ2-7; 9 bases fit TRBD1. V was pared by 3 bases and J by 9 bases, with 12 bases of the junction left unmatched. The CDR3 totals 15 residues. Germline-derived CDR1 and CDR2 are MGHRA and YSYEKL. The CDR3 nucleotides read TGCGCCAGCAGCCAGATCCGGGACAGGGTTGTAAGGCAGTACTTC. Its protein is CASSQIRDRVVRQYF.